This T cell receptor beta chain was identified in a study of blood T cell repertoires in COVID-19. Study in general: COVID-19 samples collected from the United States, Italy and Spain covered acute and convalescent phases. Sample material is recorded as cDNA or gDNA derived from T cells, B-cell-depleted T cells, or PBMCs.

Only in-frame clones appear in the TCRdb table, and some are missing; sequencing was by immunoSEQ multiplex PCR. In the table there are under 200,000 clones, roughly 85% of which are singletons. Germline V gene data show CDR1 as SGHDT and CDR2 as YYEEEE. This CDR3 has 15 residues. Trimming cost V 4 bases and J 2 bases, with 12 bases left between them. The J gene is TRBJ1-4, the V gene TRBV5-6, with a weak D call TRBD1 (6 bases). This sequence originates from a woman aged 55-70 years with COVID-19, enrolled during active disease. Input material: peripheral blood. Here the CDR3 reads CASSSQGWTNEKLFF. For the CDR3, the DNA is TGTGCCAGCAGCAGTCAGGGGTGGACTAATGAAAAACTGTTTTTT.